One T cell receptor (beta chain) is described in this entry. In the original workflow: By means of reference gene primer amplification, nucleated cell counts were estimated. Clones were sequenced by immunoSEQ multiplex PCR, and TCRdb holds only the in-frame ones, with some missing. The V and J calls and clone size come from that table; D and trimming were worked out from the DNA. The sample records about 220,000 clones, 70% to 90% being singletons. Patients at the Seattle site were enrolled during active infection and followed longitudinally. The sample comes from a study of blood T cell repertoires in COVID-19. Overall study: The United States, Italy and Spain supplied acute and convalescent COVID-19 samples. Sources were T cells, B-cell-depleted T cells, or PBMCs; the material itself was cDNA or gDNA.

The CDR3 totals 18 residues. Germline CDR1 and CDR2: MNHEY and SVGEGT. Germline trimming cut 2 bases from V and 6 bases from J; bases unmatched to any gene: 9. The sequencing sample was made of peripheral blood. V gene TRBV6-2 or TRBV6-3 combines with J gene TRBJ2-3, with TRBD2 matching 15 bases. This receptor was obtained from a woman in her sixties or seventies with COVID-19, enrolled during active disease. The CDR3 spells CASSYAGLAGGDDDTQYF. DNA for the CDR3: TGTGCCAGCAGTTACGCGGGACTAGCGGGGGGCGACGATGATACGCAGTATTTT.